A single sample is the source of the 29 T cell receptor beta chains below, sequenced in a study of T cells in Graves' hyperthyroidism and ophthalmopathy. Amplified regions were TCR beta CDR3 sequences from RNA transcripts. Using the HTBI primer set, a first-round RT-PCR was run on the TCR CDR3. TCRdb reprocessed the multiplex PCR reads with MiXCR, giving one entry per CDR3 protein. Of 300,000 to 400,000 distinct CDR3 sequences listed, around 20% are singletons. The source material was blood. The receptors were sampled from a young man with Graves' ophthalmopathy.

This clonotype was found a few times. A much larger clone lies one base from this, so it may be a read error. In nucleotides, the CDR3 is TGTGCCAGCGTGAGACATGGCGAGCAGTACTTC. Its protein product is CASVRHGEQYF. This rearrangement joins TRBV11-2 to TRBJ2-7, with D hard to call. Germline values: CDR1 SGHAT, CDR2 FQNNGV. This CDR3 region has 11 residues. Between the trimmed V and J ends, which lost 8 bases and 6 bases, there was a span of 11 bases. The full variable domain, rest sourced from reference TRBV11-2 and TRBJ2-7, is EAGVAQSPRYKIIEKRQSVAFWCNPISGHATLYWYQQILGQGPKLLIQFQNNGVVDDSQLPKDRFSAERLKGVDSTLKIQPAKLEDSAVYLCASVRHGEQYFGPGTRLTVT.

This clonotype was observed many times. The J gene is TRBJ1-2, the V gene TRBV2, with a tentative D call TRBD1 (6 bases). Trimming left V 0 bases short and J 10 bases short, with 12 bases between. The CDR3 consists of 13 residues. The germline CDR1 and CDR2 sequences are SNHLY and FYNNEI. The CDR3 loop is CASSEASGVDYTF. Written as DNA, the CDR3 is TGTGCCAGCAGTGAAGCCTCAGGGGTTGACTACACCTTC. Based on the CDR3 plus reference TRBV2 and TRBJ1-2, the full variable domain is EPEVTQTPSHQVTQMGQEVILRCVPISNHLYFYWYRQILGQKVEFLVSFYNNEISEKSEIFDDQFSVERPDGSNFTLKIRSTKLEDSAMYFCASSEASGVDYTFGSGTRLTVV.

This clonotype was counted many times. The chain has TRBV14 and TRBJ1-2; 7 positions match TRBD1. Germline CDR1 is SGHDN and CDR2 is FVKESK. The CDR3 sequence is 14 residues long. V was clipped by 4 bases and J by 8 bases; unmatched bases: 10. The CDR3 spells CASSRSGQIKGYTF. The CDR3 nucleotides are TGTGCCAGCAGCCGCTCGGGACAGATAAAGGGCTACACCTTC.

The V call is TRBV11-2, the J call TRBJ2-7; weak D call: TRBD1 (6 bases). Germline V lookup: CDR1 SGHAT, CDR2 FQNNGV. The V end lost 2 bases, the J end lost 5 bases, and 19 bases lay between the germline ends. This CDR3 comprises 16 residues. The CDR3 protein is CASSLIQGPRFHEQYF. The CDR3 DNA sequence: TGTGCCAGCAGCTTAATTCAGGGGCCTAGATTCCACGAGCAGTACTTC. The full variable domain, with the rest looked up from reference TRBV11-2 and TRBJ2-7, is EAGVAQSPRYKIIEKRQSVAFWCNPISGHATLYWYQQILGQGPKLLIQFQNNGVVDDSQLPKDRFSAERLKGVDSTLKIQPAKLEDSAVYLCASSLIQGPRFHEQYFGPGTRLTVT.

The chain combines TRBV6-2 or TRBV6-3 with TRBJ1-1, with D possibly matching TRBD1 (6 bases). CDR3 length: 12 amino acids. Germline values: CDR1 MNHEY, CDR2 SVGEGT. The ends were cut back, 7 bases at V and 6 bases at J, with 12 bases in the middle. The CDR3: CASTPGGSEAFF. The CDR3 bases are TGTGCCAGCACGCCCGGGGGCTCTGAAGCTTTCTTT.

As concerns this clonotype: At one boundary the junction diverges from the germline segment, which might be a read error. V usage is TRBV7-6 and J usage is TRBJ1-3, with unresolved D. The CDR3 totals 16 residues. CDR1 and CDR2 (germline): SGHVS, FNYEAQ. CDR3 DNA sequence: TGCGCCAGCAGCGGCACGACCACGAGCTCTGGAAACACCATATATTTT. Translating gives CASSGTTTSSGNTIYF.

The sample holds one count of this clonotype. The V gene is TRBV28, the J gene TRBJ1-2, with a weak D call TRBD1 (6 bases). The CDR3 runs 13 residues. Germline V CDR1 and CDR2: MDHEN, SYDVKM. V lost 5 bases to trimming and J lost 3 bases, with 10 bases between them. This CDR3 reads CASSHRVHYGYTF. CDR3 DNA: TGTGCCAGCAGTCACAGGGTTCACTATGGCTACACCTTC.

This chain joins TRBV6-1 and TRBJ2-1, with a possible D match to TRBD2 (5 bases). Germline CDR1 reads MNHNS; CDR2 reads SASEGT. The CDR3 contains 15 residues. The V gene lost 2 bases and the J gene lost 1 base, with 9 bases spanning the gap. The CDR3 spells CASSERTGSYNEQFF. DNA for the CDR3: TGTGCCAGCAGTGAAAGAACGGGGTCCTACAATGAGCAGTTCTTC.

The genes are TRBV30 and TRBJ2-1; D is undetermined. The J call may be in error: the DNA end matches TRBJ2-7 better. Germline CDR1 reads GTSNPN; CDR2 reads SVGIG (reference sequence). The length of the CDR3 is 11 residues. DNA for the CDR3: TGTGCCTGGAGTGAGGGATTTGAGCAGTACTTC. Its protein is CAWSEGFEQYF.

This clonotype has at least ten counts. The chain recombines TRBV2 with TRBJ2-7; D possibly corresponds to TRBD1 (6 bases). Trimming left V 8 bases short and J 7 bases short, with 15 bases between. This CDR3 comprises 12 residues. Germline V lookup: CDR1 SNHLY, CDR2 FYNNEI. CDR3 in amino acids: CASVIRTVEQYF. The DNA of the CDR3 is TGTGCCAGCGTTATCCGGACAGTTGAGCAGTACTTC. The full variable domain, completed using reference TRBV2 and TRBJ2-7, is EPEVTQTPSHQVTQMGQEVILRCVPISNHLYFYWYRQILGQKVEFLVSFYNNEISEKSEIFDDQFSVERPDGSNFTLKIRSTKLEDSAMYFCASVIRTVEQYFGPGTRLTVT.

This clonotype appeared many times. The CDR3 DNA follows: TGTGCCAGCAGCTTACACACCCAAGAGACCCAGTACTTC. It yields the protein CASSLHTQETQYF. The V call is TRBV7-9, the J call TRBJ2-5; D remains ambiguous. The V gene's germline CDR1 is SEHNR and CDR2 FQNEAQ (reference sequence). V shed 2 bases and J shed 1 base, with 5 bases lying between them. The CDR3 is 13 amino acids.

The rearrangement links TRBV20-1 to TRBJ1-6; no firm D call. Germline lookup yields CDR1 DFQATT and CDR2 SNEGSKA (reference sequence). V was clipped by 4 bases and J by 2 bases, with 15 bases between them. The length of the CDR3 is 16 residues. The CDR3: CSATSGQVTYNSPLHF. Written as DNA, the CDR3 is TGCAGTGCTACTTCTGGCCAGGTTACCTATAATTCACCCCTCCACTTT.

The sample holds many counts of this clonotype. The chain's CDR3 is CASSKTRRDGYTF. The CDR3 nucleotides are TGTGCCAGCAGTAAAACCCGCAGGGATGGCTACACCTTC. V usage is TRBV12-3 or TRBV12-4 and J usage is TRBJ1-2, with D possibly TRBD1 on 5 matching bases. V was clipped by 5 bases and J by 6 bases, with 13 bases between them. CDR3 length: 13 amino acids.

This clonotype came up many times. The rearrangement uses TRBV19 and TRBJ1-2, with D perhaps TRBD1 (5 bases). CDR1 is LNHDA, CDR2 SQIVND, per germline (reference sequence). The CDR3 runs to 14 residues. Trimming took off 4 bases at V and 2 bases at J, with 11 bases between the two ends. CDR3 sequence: CASSTWDRNYGYTF. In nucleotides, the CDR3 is TGTGCCAGTAGTACGTGGGACCGAAACTATGGCTACACCTTC.

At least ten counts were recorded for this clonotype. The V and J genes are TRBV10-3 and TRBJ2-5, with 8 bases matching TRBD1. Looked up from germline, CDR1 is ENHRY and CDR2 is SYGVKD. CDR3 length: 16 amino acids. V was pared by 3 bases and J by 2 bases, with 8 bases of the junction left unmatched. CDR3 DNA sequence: TGTGCCATCAGTGACCAACACGGGACAGGACAAGAGACCCAGTACTTC. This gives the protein CAISDQHGTGQETQYF.

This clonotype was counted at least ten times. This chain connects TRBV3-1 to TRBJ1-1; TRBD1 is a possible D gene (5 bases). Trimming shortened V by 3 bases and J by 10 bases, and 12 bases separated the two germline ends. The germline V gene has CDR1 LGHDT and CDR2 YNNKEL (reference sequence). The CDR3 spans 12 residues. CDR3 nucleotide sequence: TGTGCCAGCAGCCATTTACAGGTTGGAGCTTTCTTT. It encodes CASSHLQVGAFF.

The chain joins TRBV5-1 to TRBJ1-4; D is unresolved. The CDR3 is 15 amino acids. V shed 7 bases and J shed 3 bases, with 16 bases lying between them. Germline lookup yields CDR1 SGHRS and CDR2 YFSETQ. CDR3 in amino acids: CASGSGNHANEKLFF. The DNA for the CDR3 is TGCGCCAGCGGGTCCGGGAATCATGCTAATGAAAAACTGTTTTTT. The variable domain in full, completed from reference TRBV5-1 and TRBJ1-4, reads KAGVTQTPRYLIKTRGQQVTLSCSPISGHRSVSWYQQTPGQGLQFLFEYFSETQRNKGNFPGRFSGRQFSNSRSEMNVSTLELGDSALYLCASGSGNHANEKLFFGSGTQLSVL.

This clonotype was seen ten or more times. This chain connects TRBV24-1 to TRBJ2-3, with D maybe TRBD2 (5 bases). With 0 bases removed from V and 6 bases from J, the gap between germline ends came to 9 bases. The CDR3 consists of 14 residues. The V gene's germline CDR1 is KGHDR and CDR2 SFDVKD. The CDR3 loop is CATSDLTSGDTQYF. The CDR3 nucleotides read TGTGCCACCAGTGATTTGACTAGTGGGGATACGCAGTATTTT.

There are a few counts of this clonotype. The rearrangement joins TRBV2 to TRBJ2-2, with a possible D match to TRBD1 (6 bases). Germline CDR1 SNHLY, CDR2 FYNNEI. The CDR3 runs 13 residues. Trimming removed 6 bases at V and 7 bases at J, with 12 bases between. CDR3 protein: CASSQQGHGELFF. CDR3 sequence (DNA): TGTGCCAGCAGCCAACAGGGTCACGGGGAGCTGTTTTTT.

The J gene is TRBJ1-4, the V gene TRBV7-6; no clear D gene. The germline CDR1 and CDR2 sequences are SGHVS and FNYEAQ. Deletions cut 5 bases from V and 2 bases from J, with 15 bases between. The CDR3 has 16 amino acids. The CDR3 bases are TGTGCCAGCAGCGCCCGGGGAGGGTCTACTAATGAAAAACTGTTTTTT. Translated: CASSARGGSTNEKLFF.

The CDR3 region is CASRESSGGALETQYF. As DNA, the CDR3 is TGTGCCAGCAGGGAATCTAGCGGGGGGGCCCTTGAGACCCAGTACTTC. The chain is built from TRBV28 and TRBJ2-5; TRBD2 agrees at 12 bases. The CDR3 covers 16 residues. V trimming: 6 bases; J trimming: 5 bases; junction bases outside the gene matches: 10. CDR1 and CDR2 (germline): MDHEN, SYDVKM.

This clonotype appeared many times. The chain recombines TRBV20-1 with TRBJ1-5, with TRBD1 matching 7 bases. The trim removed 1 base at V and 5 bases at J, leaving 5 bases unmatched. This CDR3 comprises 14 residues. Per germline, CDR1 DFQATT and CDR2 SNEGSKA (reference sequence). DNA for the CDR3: TGCAGTGCTAGAGTGACAGGGAGGGATCAGCCCCAGCATTTT. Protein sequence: CSARVTGRDQPQHF.

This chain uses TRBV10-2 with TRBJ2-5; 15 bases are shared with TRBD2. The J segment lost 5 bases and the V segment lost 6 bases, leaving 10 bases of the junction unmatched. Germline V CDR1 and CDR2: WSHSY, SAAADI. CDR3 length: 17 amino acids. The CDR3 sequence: CASSVKGTSGGLETQYF. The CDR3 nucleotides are TGCGCCAGCAGCGTAAAGGGGACTAGCGGGGGGTTGGAGACCCAGTACTTC.

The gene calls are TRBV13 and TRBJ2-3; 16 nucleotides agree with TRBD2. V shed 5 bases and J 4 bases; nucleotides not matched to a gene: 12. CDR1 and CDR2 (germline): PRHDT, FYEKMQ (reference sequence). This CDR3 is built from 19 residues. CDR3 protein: CASSTMTGTSGGAPDTQYF. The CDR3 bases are TGTGCCAGCAGCACAATGACCGGGACTAGCGGGGGGGCCCCAGATACGCAGTATTTT. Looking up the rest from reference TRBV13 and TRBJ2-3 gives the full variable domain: AAGVIQSPRHLIKEKRETATLKCYPIPRHDTVYWYQQGPGQDPQFLISFYEKMQSDKGSIPDRFSAQQFSDYHSELNMSSLELGDSALYFCASSTMTGTSGGAPDTQYFGPGTRLTVL.

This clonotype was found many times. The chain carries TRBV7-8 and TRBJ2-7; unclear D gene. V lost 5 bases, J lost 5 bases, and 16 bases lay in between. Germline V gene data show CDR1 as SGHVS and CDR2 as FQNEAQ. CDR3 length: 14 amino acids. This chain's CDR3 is CASSQARIRNEQYF. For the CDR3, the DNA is TGTGCCAGCAGCCAGGCGCGGATTAGGAACGAGCAGTACTTC.

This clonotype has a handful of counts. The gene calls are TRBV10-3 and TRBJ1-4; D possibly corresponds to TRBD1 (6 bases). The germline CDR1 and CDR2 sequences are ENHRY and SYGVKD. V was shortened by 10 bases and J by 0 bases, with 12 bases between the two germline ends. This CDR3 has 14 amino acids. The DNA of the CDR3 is TGTGCCACGGCGCAGGGGACAACTAATGAAAAACTGTTTTTT. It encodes CATAQGTTNEKLFF.

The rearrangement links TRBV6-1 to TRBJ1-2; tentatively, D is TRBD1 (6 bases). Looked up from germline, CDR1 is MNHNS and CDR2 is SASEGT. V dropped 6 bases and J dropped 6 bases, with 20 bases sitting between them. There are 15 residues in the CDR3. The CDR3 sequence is CASRTGGASVDGYTF. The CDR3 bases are TGTGCCAGCAGAACGGGGGGGGCCTCCGTTGATGGCTACACCTTC.

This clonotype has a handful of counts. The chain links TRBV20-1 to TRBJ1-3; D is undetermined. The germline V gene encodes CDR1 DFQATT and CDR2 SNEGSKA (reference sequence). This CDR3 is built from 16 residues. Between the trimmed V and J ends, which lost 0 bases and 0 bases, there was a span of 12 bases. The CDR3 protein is CSARDLQPLSGNTIYF. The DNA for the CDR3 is TGCAGTGCTAGAGATCTGCAGCCTCTCTCTGGAAACACCATATATTTT.

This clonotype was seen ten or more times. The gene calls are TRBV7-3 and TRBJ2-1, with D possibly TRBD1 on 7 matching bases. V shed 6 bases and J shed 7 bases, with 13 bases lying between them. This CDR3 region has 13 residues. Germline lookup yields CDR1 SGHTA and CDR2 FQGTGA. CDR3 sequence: CASSPRGANEQFF. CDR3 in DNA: TGTGCCAGCAGTCCCAGGGGGGCGAATGAGCAGTTCTTC.